This TCR beta chain was sequenced in a study of blood T cell repertoires in COVID-19. Losses at the gene ends were 6 bases for V and 5 bases for J; bases not matched to a gene: 3. Looked up from germline, CDR1 is MDHEN and CDR2 is SYDVKM. This CDR3 region has 14 residues. Clones were sequenced by immunoSEQ multiplex PCR, and TCRdb holds only the in-frame ones, with some missing. The sample has some 150,000 clones, about 88% seen once. This clone appeared once. The J gene is TRBJ2-2, the V gene TRBV28; 10 bases are a match to TRBD1. Sequencing input: peripheral blood. The source of this sequence is a man aged 40-49 years with acute or convalescent COVID-19. The CDR3 region is CASRRTGGTGELFF. CDR3 in DNA: TGTGCCAGCAGACGGACAGGGGGAACCGGGGAGCTGTTTTTT.